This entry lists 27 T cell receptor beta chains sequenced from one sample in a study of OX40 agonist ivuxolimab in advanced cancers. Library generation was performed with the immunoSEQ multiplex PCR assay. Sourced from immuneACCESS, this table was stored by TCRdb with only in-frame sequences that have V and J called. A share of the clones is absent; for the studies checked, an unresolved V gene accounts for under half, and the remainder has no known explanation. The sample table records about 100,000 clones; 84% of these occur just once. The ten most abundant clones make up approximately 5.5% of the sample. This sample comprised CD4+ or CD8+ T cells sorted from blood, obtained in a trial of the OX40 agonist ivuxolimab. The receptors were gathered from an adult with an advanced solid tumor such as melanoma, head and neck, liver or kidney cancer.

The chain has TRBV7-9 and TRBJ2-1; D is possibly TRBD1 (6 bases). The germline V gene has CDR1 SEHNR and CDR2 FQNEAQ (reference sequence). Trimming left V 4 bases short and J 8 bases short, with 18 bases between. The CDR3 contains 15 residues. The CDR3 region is CASSSRGHRGDEQFF. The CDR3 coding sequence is TGTGCCAGCAGCTCCAGGGGACACCGTGGGGATGAGCAGTTCTTC. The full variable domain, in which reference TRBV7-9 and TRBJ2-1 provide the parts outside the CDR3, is DTGVSQNPRHKITKRGQNVTFRCDPISEHNRLYWYRQTLGQGPEFLTYFQNEAQLEKSRLLSDRFSAERPKGSFSTLEIQRTEQGDSAMYLCASSSRGHRGDEQFFGPGTRLTVL.

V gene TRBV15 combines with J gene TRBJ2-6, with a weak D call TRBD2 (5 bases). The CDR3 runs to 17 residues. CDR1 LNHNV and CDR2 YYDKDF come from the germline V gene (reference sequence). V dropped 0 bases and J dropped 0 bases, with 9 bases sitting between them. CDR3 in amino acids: CATSRDRGSSGANVLTF. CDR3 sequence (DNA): TGTGCCACCAGCAGAGATCGAGGGAGCTCTGGGGCCAACGTCCTGACTTTC.

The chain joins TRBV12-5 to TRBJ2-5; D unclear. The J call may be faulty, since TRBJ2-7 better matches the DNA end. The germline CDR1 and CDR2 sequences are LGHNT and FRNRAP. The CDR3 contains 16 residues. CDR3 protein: CASGHRITPAKYEQYF. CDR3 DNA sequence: TGTGCTAGTGGCCATCGAATAACCCCCGCGAAGTACGAGCAGTACTTC.

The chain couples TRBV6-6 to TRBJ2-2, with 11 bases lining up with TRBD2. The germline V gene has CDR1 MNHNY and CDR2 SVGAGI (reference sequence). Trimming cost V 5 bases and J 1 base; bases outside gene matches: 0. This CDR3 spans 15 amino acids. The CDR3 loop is CASSTSGRNTGELFF. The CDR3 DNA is TGTGCCAGCAGTACTAGCGGGAGGAACACCGGGGAGCTGTTTTTT.

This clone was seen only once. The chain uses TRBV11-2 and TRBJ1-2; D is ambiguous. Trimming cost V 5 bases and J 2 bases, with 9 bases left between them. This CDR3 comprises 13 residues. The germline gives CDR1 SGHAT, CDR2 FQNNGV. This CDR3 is CASSPQGNYGYTF. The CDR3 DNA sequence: TGTGCCAGCAGCCCACAAGGGAACTATGGCTACACCTTC.

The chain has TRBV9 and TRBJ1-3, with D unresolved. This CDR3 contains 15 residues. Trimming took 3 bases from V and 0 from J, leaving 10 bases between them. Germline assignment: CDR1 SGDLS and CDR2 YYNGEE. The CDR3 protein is CASSAPISSGNTIYF. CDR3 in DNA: TGTGCCAGCAGCGCCCCGATTAGCTCTGGAAACACCATATATTTT.

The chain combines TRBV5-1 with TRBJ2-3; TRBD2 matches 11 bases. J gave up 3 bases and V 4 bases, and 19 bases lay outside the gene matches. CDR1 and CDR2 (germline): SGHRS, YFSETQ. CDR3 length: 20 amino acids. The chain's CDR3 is CASSITSGLAVPRATDTQYF. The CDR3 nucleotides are TGCGCCAGCAGCATAACCTCGGGACTAGCGGTCCCTAGGGCAACAGATACGCAGTATTTT.

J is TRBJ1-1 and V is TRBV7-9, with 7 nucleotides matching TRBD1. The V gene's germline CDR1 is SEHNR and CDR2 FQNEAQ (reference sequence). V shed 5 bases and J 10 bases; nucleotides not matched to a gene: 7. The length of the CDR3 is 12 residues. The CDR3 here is CASSQQGRGAFF. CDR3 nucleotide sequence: TGTGCCAGCAGCCAACAGGGGCGCGGAGCTTTCTTT.

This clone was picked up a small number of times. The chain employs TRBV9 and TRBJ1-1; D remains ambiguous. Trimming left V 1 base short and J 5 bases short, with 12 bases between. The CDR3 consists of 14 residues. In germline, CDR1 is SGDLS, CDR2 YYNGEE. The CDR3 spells CASSVLRDVTEAFF. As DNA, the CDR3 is TGTGCCAGCAGCGTATTAAGGGATGTGACTGAAGCTTTCTTT.

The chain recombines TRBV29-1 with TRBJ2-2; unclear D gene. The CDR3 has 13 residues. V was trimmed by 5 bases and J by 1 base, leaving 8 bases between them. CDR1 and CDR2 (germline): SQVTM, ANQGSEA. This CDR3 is CSVRGENTGELFF. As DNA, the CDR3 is TGCAGCGTTCGAGGAGAGAACACCGGGGAGCTGTTTTTT.

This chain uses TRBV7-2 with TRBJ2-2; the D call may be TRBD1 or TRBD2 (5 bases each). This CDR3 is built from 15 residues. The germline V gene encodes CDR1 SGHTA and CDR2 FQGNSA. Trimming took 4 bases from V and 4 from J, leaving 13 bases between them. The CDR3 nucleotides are TGTGCCAGCAGCTCACCGGGACGGGTCACCGGGGAGCTGTTTTTT. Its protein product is CASSSPGRVTGELFF.

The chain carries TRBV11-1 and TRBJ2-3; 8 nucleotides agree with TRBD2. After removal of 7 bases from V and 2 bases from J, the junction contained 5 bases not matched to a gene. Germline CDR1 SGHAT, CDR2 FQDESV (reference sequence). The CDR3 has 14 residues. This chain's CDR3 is CASTISGTTDTQYF. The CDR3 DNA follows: TGTGCCAGCACCATTAGCGGGACCACAGATACGCAGTATTTT.

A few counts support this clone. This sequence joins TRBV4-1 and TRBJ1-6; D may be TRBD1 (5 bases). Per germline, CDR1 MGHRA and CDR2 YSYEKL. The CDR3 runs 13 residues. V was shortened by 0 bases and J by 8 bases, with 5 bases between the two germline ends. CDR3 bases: TGCGCCAGCAGCCAAGAAGGGGATTCACCCCTCCACTTT. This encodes CASSQEGDSPLHF.

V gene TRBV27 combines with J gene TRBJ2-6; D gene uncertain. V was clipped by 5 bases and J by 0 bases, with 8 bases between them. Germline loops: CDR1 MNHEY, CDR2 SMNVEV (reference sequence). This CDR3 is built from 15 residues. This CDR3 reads CASSPPSSGANVLTF. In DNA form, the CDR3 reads TGTGCCAGCAGTCCACCTAGCTCTGGGGCCAACGTCCTGACTTTC.

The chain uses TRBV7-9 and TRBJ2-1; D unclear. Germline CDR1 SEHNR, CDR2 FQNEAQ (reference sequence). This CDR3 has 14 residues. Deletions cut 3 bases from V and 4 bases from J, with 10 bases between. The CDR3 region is CASSFPPTYNEQFF. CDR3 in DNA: TGTGCCAGCAGCTTTCCCCCCACATACAATGAGCAGTTCTTC.

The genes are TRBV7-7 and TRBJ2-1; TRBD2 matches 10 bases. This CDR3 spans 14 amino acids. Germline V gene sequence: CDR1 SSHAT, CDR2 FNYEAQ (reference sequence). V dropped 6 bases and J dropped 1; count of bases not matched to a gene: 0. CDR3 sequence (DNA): TGTGCCAGCAGACTAGCGGGATCCTACAATGAGCAGTTCTTC. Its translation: CASRLAGSYNEQFF.

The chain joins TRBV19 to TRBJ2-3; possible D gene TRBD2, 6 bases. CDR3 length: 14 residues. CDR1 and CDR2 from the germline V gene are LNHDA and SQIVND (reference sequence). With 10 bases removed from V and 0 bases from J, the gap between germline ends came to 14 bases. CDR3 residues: CATRVGTSTDTQYF. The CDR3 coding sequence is TGTGCCACCCGAGTGGGGACTAGCACAGATACGCAGTATTTT.

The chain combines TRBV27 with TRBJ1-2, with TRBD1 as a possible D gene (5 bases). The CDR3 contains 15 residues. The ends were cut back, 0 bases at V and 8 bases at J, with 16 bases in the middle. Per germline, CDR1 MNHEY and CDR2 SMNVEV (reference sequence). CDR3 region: CASSLSGTLLRGYTF. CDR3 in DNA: TGTGCCAGCAGTTTATCAGGGACTCTATTGCGAGGCTACACCTTC.

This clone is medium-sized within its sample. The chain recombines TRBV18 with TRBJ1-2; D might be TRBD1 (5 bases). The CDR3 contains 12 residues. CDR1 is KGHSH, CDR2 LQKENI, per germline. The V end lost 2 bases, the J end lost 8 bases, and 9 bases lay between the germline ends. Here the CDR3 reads CASSPEGLGYTF. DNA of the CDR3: TGTGCCAGCTCACCAGAGGGACTGGGCTACACCTTC.

CDR3 residues: CASSQAWGTGESNEKLFF. CDR3 sequence (DNA): TGCGCCAGCAGCCAAGCATGGGGGACAGGGGAATCTAATGAAAAACTGTTTTTT. V is TRBV4-3 and J is TRBJ1-4; TRBD1 aligns across 10 bases. CDR1 and CDR2 (germline): LGHNA, YSLEER. V shed 1 base, J shed 3 bases, and the junction held 8 bases outside the gene matches. The CDR3 spans 18 residues.

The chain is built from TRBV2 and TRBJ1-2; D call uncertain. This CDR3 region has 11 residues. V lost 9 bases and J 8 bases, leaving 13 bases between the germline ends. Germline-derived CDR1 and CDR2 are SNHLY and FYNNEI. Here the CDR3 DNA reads TGTGCCAGAGGGAATTTGGGGGGCTACACCTTC. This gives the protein CARGNLGGYTF.

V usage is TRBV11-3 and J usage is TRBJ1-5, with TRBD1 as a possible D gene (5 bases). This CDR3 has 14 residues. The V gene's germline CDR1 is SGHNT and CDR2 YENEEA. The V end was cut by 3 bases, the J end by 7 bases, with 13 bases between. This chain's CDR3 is CASSLGPDNQPQHF. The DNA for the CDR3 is TGTGCCAGCAGCTTGGGACCGGACAACCAGCCCCAGCATTTT.

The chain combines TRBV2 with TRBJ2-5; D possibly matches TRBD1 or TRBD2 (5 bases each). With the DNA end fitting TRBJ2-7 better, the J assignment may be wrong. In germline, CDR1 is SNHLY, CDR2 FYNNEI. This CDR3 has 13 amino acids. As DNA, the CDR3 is TGTGCCAGCATGTATTGGGGGAATTACGAGCAGTACTTC. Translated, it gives CASMYWGNYEQYF.

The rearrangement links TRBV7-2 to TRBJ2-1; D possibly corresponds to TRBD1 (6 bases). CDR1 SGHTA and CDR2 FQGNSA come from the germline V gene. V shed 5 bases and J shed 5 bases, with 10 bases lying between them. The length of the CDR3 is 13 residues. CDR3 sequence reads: CASSGTRDNEQFF. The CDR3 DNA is TGTGCCAGCAGCGGGACACGAGACAATGAGCAGTTCTTC.

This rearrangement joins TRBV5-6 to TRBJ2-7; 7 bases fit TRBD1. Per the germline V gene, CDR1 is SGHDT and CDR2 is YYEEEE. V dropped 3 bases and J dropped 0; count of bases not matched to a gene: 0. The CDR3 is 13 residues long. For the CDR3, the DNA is TGTGCCAGCAGCTACAGGGGCTCCTACGAGCAGTACTTC. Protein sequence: CASSYRGSYEQYF.

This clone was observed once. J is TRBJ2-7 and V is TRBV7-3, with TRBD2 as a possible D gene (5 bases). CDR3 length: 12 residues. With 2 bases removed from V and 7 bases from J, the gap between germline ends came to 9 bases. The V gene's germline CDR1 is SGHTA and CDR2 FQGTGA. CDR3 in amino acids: CASSLGTGEQYF. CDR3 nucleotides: TGTGCCAGCAGCTTAGGTACGGGAGAGCAGTACTTC.

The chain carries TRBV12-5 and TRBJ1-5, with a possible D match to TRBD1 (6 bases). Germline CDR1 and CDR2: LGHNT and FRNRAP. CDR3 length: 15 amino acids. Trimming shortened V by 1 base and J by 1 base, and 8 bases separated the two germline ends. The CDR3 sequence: CASGLGQGSNQPQHF. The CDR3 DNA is TGTGCTAGTGGTTTGGGGCAGGGGAGCAATCAGCCCCAGCATTTT. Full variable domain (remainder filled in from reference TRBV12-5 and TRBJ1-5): DARVTQTPRHKVTEMGQEVTMRCQPILGHNTVFWYRQTMMQGLELLAYFRNRAPLDDSGMPKDRFSAEMPDATLATLKIQPSEPRDSAVYFCASGLGQGSNQPQHFGDGTRLSIL.